This TCR beta chain was sequenced in a study of OX40 agonist ivuxolimab in advanced cancers. The overall study: Partial responses were achieved by three patients: one hepatocellular carcinoma, two cutaneous melanoma.

The study, taken as a whole, reports: Blood T cells, both CD4+ and CD8+, expanded clonally by week 6 at 0.1 to 3.0 mg/kg.

Trimming removed 7 bases from V and 8 bases from J, with 23 bases in between. CDR3 length: 16 residues. CDR1 and CDR2 from the germline V gene are MDHEN and SYDVKM. As to this clone: Its antigen remains unidentified.

Here immunoSEQ multiplex PCR was the method, and the copy in TCRdb shows in-frame clones only, minus some. This sample yields about 69,000 clones, of which more than 70% are seen a single time; about 5.9% belongs to the top ten. The source material was CD4+ or CD8+ T cells sorted from blood, sampled in a trial of the OX40 agonist ivuxolimab. The TCR was taken from an adult with an advanced solid tumor such as melanoma, head and neck, liver or kidney cancer. The rearrangement joins TRBV28 to TRBJ1-4; no reliable D call. The CDR3 bases are TGTGCCAGCAAAGGAAAGGGATACGCTCTCAACGAAAAACTGTTTTTT. Translating gives CASKGKGYALNEKLFF.